The 9 T cell receptor beta chains given below trace back to one sample, sequenced in a study of post-analysis software for immune sequencing data. Notes on the study in general: Patients carried five TRBV segments more frequently than controls did, and TRBV5-6, TRBV5-1 and TRBV20-1 were among them.

Libraries were made from TCR beta cDNA, and they carried unique molecular identifiers. From the PCR reads, TCRdb called clonotypes with MiXCR, one entry per CDR3 protein. The sample includes 150,000 to 200,000 distinct CDR3 sequences, about 29% of them seen just once. Their specific antigens are unknown. Sequencing was performed on blood. The receptors shown here come from a girl between 10 and 17 years old with multiple sclerosis.

Many counts were recorded for this clonotype. V usage is TRBV3-1 and J usage is TRBJ2-7, with D perhaps matching TRBD2 (5 bases). Between the trimmed V and J ends, which lost 5 bases and 3 bases, there was a span of 11 bases. CDR1 is LGHDT, CDR2 YNNKEL, per germline (reference sequence). The CDR3 spans 13 residues. CDR3 in amino acids: CASSLGRNYEQYF. For the CDR3, the DNA is TGTGCCAGCAGCTTAGGGAGAAACTACGAGCAGTACTTC.

This sequence joins TRBV18 and TRBJ1-4; D is perhaps TRBD1 (6 bases). The germline V and J ends were trimmed by 6 bases and 10 bases, with 18 bases remaining between them. This CDR3 region has 14 residues. CDR1 and CDR2 from the germline V gene are KGHSH and LQKENI. The CDR3: CASSYLGTPGKLFF. CDR3 sequence (DNA): TGTGCCAGCTCTTATCTCGGGACACCGGGAAAACTGTTTTTT.

This chain links TRBV27 with TRBJ2-2; TRBD1 is a possible D gene (6 bases). V was cut by 5 bases and J by 4 bases, with 20 bases left in between. The CDR3 is made up of 17 amino acids. Germline CDR1 is MNHEY and CDR2 is SMNVEV (reference sequence). The CDR3 DNA reads TGTGCCAGCAGTATAAGAGTCACAGGGTCGCGCACCGGGGAGCTGTTTTTT. It codes for CASSIRVTGSRTGELFF.

This clonotype appeared a single time. CDR3 sequence reads: CASSSAPVGNEQFF. CDR3 DNA: TGCGCCAGCAGCTCGGCCCCGGTAGGGAATGAGCAGTTCTTC. The gene calls are TRBV5-1 and TRBJ2-1; the D is unclear. This CDR3 is built from 14 residues. The V gene lost 3 bases and the J gene lost 7 bases, with 14 bases spanning the gap. The germline V gene encodes CDR1 SGHRS and CDR2 YFSETQ.

This clonotype came up a few times. The rearrangement uses TRBV2 and TRBJ2-7; no firm D call. The CDR3 is 13 amino acids. The germline V gene has CDR1 SNHLY and CDR2 FYNNEI. Trimming removed 4 bases at V and 7 bases at J, with 14 bases between. CDR3 bases: TGTGCCAGCAGTGGGAGTTACGACAATGAGCAGTACTTC. Its translation: CASSGSYDNEQYF. Together with reference TRBV2 and TRBJ2-7, the CDR3 gives the full variable domain: EPEVTQTPSHQVTQMGQEVILRCVPISNHLYFYWYRQILGQKVEFLVSFYNNEISEKSEIFDDQFSVERPDGSNFTLKIRSTKLEDSAMYFCASSGSYDNEQYFGPGTRLTVT.

This clonotype was seen ten or more times. The rearrangement joins TRBV20-1 to TRBJ2-5, with TRBD2 as a possible D gene (7 bases). V lost 3 bases and J lost 3, with 14 bases in between. The CDR3 is 14 amino acids. CDR1 and CDR2 from the germline V gene are DFQATT and SNEGSKA (reference sequence). CDR3 loop: CSASLSGGKETQYF. CDR3 nucleotides: TGCAGTGCTAGTCTGTCGGGGGGCAAAGAGACCCAGTACTTC.

This clonotype was observed many times. This chain links TRBV29-1 with TRBJ2-1; D might be TRBD1 (6 bases). The CDR3 spans 14 residues. Germline V gene lookup returns CDR1 SQVTM and CDR2 ANQGSEA. Trimming took off 4 bases at V and 8 bases at J, with 18 bases between the two ends. CDR3 region: CSVAGHRKGDEQFF. The DNA of the CDR3 is TGCAGCGTTGCGGGCCACAGGAAGGGGGATGAGCAGTTCTTC.

This clonotype was seen once. The chain links TRBV28 to TRBJ2-2; D may be TRBD1 or TRBD2 (6 bases each). The CDR3 spans 14 residues. The ends were cut back, 10 bases at V and 3 bases at J, with 15 bases in the middle. Germline V gene lookup returns CDR1 MDHEN and CDR2 SYDVKM. CDR3 sequence: CATLRGGYTGELFF. CDR3 DNA: TGTGCCACCTTACGAGGGGGGTACACCGGGGAGCTGTTTTTT. Full variable domain (rest looked up from reference TRBV28 and TRBJ2-2): DVKVTQSSRYLVKRTGEKVFLECVQDMDHENMFWYRQDPGLGLRLIYFSYDVKMKEKGDIPEGYSVSREKKERFSLILESASTNQTSMYLCATLRGGYTGELFFGEGSRLTVL.

The chain uses TRBV7-2 and TRBJ2-7; 7 nucleotides agree with TRBD2. Trimming cost V 2 bases and J 6 bases; bases outside gene matches: 10. Germline-derived CDR1 and CDR2 are SGHTA and FQGNSA. This CDR3 has 15 residues. This CDR3 is CASSLRAREYGEQYF. CDR3 coding DNA: TGTGCCAGCAGCTTACGGGCGCGGGAGTACGGCGAGCAGTACTTC.